This T cell receptor (beta chain) was obtained from a study of spatial heterogeneity in lung cancer. V was trimmed by 4 bases and J by 12 bases, leaving 12 bases between them. This CDR3 has 11 residues. Germline V gene data show CDR1 as SQVTM and CDR2 as ANQGSEA. TCRdb passed the 5' RACE reads through MiXCR, listing each CDR3 protein once. The table lists roughly 32,000 distinct CDR3 sequences, 10% of them singletons. Time point noted: blood at routine non-recurrence follow-up after resection. In its sample, this clonotype ranks as medium-sized (0.01 to 0.1%). This specimen was PBMCs, taken at follow-up. The gene calls are TRBV29-1 and TRBJ1-4, with a tentative D call TRBD1 (5 bases). This receptor was obtained from a female donor with early-stage non-small cell lung cancer. The CDR3 sequence: CSVGDVEELFF. DNA for the CDR3: TGCAGCGTTGGGGACGTCGAGGAACTGTTTTTT.